This section outlines one T cell receptor beta chain sequence together with its context. This sample is part of a study of CD8 T cells in Susac syndrome. The RNA, roughly 0.45 to 1 ug, was put through reverse transcription using random hexamers. With immunoSEQ multiplex PCR, TCR beta CDR3 was amplified across 54 Vbeta and 13 Jbeta. TCRdb called the immunoSEQ multiplex PCR reads again in MiXCR, with one record for every CDR3 protein. The sample has about 84,000 distinct CDR3 sequences; around 96% are singletons. V lost 0 bases, J lost 2 bases, and 11 bases lay in between. Looked up from germline, CDR1 is SGHDN and CDR2 is FVKESK. CDR3 size: 15 residues.

The chain links TRBV14 to TRBJ2-7; D unclear. What was sequenced was CD8+ T cells from PBMCs. The receptor's source is a human donor with Susac syndrome. The CDR3 reads CASSQEPRATYEQYF. CDR3 nucleotide sequence: TGTGCCAGCAGCCAAGAACCAAGGGCCACCTACGAGCAGTACTTC.